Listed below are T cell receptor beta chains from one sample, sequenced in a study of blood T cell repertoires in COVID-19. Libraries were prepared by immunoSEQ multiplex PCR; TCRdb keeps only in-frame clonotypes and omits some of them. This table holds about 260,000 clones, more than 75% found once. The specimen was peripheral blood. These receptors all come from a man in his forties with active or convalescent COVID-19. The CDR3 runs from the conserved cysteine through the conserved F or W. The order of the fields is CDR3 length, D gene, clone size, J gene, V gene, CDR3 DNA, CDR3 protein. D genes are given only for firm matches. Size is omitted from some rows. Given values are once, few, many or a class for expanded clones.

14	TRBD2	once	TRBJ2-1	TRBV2	TGTGCCATCGTAGCGGGAGGGCCTTACAATGAGCAGTTCTTC	CAIVAGGPYNEQFF
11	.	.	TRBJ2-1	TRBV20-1	TGCAGTGCTAGATCAGGGCATGAGCAGTTCTTC	CSARSGHEQFF
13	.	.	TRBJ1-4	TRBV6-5	TGTGCCAGCTGGATGAGGGATGGAGAAAAACTGTTTTTT	CASWMRDGEKLFF
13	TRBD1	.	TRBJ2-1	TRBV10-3	TGTGCCATCAGTGAGTCGACAGGGAATGAGCAGTTCTTC	CAISESTGNEQFF
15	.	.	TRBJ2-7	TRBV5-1	TGCGCCAGCAGCTTGGACGTGGGGAGCTCCTACGAGCAGTACTTC	CASSLDVGSSYEQYF
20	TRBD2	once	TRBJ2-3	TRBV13	TGTGCCAGCAGCAGCCGACTGGCCAGCGGGGCCCCCGCGGTTGTGGATACGCAGTATTTT	CASSSRLASGAPAVVDTQYF
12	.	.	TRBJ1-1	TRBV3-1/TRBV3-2	TGTGCCAGCAGCCAAGTGGGCTTCGGAGCTTTCTTT	CASSQVGFGAFF
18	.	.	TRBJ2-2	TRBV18	TGTGCCAGCTCACTGATTCTAATGGCGACAGGGAACACCGGGGAGCTGTTTTTT	CASSLILMATGNTGELFF
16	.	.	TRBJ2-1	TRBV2	TGTGCCAGCAGTGAATTTTGGTCTCCACCGGGGAATGAGCAGTTCTTC	CASSEFWSPPGNEQFF
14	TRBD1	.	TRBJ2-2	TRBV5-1	TGCGCCAGCAGCTGGGACAGGAGGGTCGGGGAGCTGTTTTTT	CASSWDRRVGELFF
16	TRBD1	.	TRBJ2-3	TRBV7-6	TGTGCCAGCAGCTGGACCGGGACAGGGGTTCTAGATACGCAGTATTTT	CASSWTGTGVLDTQYF
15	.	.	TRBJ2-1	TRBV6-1	TGTGCCAGCAGTGAAGGGAGCGGCTCCTACAATGAGCAGTTCTTC	CASSEGSGSYNEQFF
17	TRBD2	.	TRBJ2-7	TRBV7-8	TGTGCCAGCAGCTTAGCCTGGAGCGCGGGAGGGAACTACGAGCAGTACTTC	CASSLAWSAGGNYEQYF
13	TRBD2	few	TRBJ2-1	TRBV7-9	TGTGCCAGCAGAGAACGCGGGAGGGCTGAGCAGTTCTTC	CASRERGRAEQFF
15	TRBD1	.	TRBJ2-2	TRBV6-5	TGTGCCAGCAGGACAGGGGGCGCAGGCACCGGGGAGCTGTTTTTT	CASRTGGAGTGELFF
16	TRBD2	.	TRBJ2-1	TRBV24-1	TGTGCCACCAGTGACCAACTAGCGGGGTCCTACAATGAGCAGTTCTTC	CATSDQLAGSYNEQFF
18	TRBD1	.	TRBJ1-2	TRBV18	TGTGCCAGCTCACGGGGGACAGGCTCTTTCCTTAAAAACTATGGCTACACCTTC	CASSRGTGSFLKNYGYTF